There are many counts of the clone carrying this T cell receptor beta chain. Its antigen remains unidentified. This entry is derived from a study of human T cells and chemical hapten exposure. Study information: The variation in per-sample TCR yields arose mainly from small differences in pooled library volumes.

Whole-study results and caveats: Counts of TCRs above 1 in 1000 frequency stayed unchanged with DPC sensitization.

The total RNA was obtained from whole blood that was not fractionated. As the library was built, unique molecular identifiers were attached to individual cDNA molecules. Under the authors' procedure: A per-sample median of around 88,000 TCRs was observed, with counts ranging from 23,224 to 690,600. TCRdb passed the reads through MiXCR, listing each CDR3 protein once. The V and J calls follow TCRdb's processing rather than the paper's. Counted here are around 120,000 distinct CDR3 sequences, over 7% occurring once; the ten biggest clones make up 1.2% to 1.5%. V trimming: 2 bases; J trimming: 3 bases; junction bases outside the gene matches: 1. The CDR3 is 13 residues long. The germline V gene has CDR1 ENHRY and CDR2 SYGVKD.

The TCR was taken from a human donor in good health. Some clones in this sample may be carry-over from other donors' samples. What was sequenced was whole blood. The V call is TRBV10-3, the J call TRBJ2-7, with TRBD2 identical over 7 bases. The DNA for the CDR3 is TGTGCCATCAGTGAGGAGCGGGGCTACGAGCAGTACTTC. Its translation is CAISEERGYEQYF.